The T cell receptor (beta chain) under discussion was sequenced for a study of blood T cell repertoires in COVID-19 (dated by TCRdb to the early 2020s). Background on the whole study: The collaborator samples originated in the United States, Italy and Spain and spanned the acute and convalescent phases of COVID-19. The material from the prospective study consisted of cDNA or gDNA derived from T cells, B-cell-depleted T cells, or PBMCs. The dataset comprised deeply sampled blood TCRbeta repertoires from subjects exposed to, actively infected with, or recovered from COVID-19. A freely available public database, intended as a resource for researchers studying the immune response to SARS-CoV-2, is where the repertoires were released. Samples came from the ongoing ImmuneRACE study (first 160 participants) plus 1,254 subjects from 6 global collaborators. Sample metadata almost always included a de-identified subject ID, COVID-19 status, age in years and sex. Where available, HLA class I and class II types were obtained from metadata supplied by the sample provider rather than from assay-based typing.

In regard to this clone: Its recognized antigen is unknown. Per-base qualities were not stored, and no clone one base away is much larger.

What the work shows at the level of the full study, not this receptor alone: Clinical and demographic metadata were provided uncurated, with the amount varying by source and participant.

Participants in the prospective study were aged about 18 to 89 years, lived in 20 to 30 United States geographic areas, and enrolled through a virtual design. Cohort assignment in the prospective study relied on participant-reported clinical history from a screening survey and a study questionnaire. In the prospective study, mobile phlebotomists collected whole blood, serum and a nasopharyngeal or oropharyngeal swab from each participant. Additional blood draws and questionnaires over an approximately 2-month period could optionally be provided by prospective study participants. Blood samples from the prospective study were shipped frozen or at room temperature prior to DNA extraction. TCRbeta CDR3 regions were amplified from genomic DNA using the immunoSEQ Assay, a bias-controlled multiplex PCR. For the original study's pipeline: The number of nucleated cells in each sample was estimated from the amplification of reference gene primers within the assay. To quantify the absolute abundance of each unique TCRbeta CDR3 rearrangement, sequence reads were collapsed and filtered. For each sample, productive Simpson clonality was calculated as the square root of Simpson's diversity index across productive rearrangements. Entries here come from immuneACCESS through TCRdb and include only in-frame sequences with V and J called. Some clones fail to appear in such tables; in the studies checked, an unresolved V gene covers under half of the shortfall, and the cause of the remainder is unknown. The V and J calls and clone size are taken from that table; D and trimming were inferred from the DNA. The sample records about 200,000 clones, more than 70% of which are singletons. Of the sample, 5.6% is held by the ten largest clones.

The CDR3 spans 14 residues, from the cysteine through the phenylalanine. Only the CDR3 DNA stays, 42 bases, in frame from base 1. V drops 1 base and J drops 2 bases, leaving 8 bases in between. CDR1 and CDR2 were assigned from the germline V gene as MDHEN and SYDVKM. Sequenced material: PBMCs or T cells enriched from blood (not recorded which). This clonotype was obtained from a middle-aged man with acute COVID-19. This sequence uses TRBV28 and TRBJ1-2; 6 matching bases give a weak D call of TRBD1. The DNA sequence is TGTGCCAGCAGTTTATCCGGGACAAACTATGGCTACACCTTC. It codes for CASSLSGTNYGYTF.